Described below is a single T cell receptor beta chain sequence and its context. The data stem from a study of blood T cell repertoires in COVID-19. On the study more broadly: T cells, B-cell-depleted T cells, or PBMCs supplied cDNA or gDNA.

Generated by immunoSEQ multiplex PCR, the TCRdb table keeps only in-frame clones and is missing some. The data contain 120,000 to 150,000 clones, approximately 80% of them singletons. The length of the CDR3 is 14 residues. Germline-derived CDR1 and CDR2 are SGHVS and FQNEAQ. Trimming left V 1 base short and J 7 bases short, with 10 bases between. The rearrangement links TRBV7-8 to TRBJ1-4; D call uncertain. The sequence was collected from a woman older than 75 in a cohort sampled during active or convalescent COVID-19. Source material: peripheral blood. This CDR3 reads CASSLEAMREKLFF. The CDR3 DNA is TGTGCCAGCAGCTTAGAAGCCATGCGTGAAAAACTGTTTTTT.